This TCR beta chain appears in the sequencing data of a study of blood T cell repertoires in COVID-19. Turning to the study itself: The analysed material was cDNA or gDNA that came from T cells, B-cell-depleted T cells, or PBMCs.

Only in-frame clones appear in the TCRdb table, and some are missing; sequencing was by immunoSEQ multiplex PCR. The data contain tens of thousands of clones, around 86% of them singletons. The V and J ends lost 4 bases and 8 bases respectively, with 17 bases between them. This CDR3 has 14 amino acids. CDR1 is KGHSH, CDR2 LQKENI, per germline. The origin of this receptor is a man older than 75 with acute or convalescent COVID-19. The rearrangement links TRBV18 to TRBJ1-2; possibly TRBD1 for D (6 bases). Sequencing was done on a sample of peripheral blood. CDR3 nucleotide sequence: TGTGCCAGCTCACTAAACCAGGGGACGGCGGGCTACACCTTC. It codes for CASSLNQGTAGYTF.